This T cell receptor beta chain derives from a study of T cell responses to AZD1222 COVID-19 vaccine. Worth noting for this clone: Its antigen is undetermined.

The V gene's germline CDR1 is SGHTA and CDR2 FQGNSA. This CDR3 is built from 15 residues. V lost 3 bases and J 2 bases, leaving 11 bases between the germline ends. Using immunoSEQ multiplex PCR, the repertoire was profiled, and TCRdb retains in-frame clones only, with some absent. The data contain approximately 88,000 clones, 90% of them singletons. Overall study findings and caveats: Spike was spanned by vaccine-associated CD4 TCRs, with dominance at 160-218 and 743-854.

Second-dose recipients at about 4 or about 12 weeks were treated as one pooled group. The rearrangement uses TRBV7-2 and TRBJ1-5, with no clear D. Sequenced material: peripheral blood, taken 28 days after the second AZD1222 dose. This clonotype originated in an adult who received the AZD1222 COVID-19 vaccine. This CDR3 is CASSFVSKGNQPQHF. Written as DNA, the CDR3 is TGTGCCAGCAGCTTCGTCTCGAAGGGCAATCAGCCCCAGCATTTT. The whole variable domain, remainder taken from reference TRBV7-2 and TRBJ1-5, is GAGVSQSPSNKVTEKGKDVELRCDPISGHTALYWYRQSLGQGLEFLIYFQGNSAPDKSGLPSDRFSAERTGGSVSTLTIQRTQQEDSAVYLCASSFVSKGNQPQHFGDGTRLSIL.